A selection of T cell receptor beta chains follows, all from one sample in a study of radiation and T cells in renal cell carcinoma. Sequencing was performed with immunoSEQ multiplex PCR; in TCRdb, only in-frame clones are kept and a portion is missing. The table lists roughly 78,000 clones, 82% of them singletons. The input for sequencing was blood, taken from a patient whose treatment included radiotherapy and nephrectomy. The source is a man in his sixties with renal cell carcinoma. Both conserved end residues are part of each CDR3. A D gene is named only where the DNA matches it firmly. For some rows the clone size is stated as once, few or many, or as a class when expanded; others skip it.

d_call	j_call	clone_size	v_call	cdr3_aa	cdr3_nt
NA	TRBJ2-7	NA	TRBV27	CASSPYLGADPQYF	TGTGCCAGCAGTCCCTACCTGGGAGCCGACCCGCAGTACTTC
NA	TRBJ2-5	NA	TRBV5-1	CASSSFGETQYF	TGCGCCAGCAGCTCTTTCGGGGAGACCCAGTACTTC
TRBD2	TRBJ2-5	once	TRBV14	CASSQATSGRKTQYF	TGTGCCAGCAGCCAGGCAACTAGCGGGAGAAAGACCCAGTACTTC
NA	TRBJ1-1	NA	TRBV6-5	CASSWQLGMNTEAFF	TGTGCCAGCAGTTGGCAACTAGGCATGAACACTGAAGCTTTCTTT
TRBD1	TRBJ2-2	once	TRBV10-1	CASSVSRGRGPPGANTGELFF	TGCGCCAGCAGCGTTTCTAGGGGCAGGGGGCCACCAGGCGCGAACACCGGGGAGCTGTTTTTT
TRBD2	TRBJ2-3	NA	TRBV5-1	CASSPLAGGPGDTQYF	TGCGCCAGCAGCCCTCTAGCGGGAGGGCCCGGGGATACGCAGTATTTT
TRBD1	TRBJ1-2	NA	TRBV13	CASSSLRQGGYTF	TGTGCCAGCAGCTCCTTAAGACAGGGAGGCTACACCTTC
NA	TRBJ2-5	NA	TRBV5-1	CASSLEKGIQETQYF	TGCGCCAGCAGCTTGGAGAAGGGAATCCAAGAGACCCAGTACTTC
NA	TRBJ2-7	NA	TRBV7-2	CASSSHYEQYF	TGTGCCAGCAGCTCCCACTACGAGCAGTACTTC
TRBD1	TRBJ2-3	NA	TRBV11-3	CASSGQGSTDTQYF	TGTGCCAGCAGCGGACAGGGGAGTACAGATACGCAGTATTTT
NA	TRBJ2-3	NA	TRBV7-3	CASSQGLTAADTQYF	TGTGCCAGCAGTCAGGGGCTAACTGCTGCGGATACGCAGTATTTT
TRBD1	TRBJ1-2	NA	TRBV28	CASSPADRGRNYGYTF	TGTGCCAGCAGTCCCGCCGACAGGGGACGGAACTATGGCTACACCTTC
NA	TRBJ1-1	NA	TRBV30	CAWARGSMNTEAFF	TGTGCCTGGGCCCGGGGGAGCATGAACACTGAAGCTTTCTTT
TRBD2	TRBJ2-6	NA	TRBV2	CAARGSGANVLTF	TGTGCCGCACGCGGGAGTGGGGCCAACGTCCTGACTTTC
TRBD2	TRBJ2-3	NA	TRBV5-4	CASSSGRGSGADTQYF	TGTGCCAGCAGCTCGGGGAGGGGTAGCGGTGCCGATACGCAGTATTTT
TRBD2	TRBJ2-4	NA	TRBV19	CASSMTSGRLNIQYF	TGTGCCAGTAGTATGACTAGCGGGCGTCTAAACATTCAGTACTTC
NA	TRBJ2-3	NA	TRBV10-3	CATALDWDRDTQYF	TGTGCCACGGCGCTGGACTGGGATCGGGATACGCAGTATTTT
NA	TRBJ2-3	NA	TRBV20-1	CSATQGRTQYF	TGCAGTGCTACACAGGGCCGTACGCAGTATTTT
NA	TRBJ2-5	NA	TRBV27	CASSLYGGPGETQYF	TGTGCCAGCAGTTTATACGGCGGTCCGGGGGAGACCCAGTACTTC
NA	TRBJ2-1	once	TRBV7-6	CASSLALGPQVGDEQFF	TGTGCCAGCAGCTTAGCGTTAGGGCCCCAGGTCGGCGATGAGCAGTTCTTC
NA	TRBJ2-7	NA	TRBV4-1	CASSQGELVSYEQYF	TGCGCCAGCAGCCAAGGGGAACTAGTTAGCTACGAGCAGTACTTC
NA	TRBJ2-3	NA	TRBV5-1	CASSLRLQHTDTQYF	TGCGCCAGCAGCTTGAGGTTACAGCACACAGATACGCAGTATTTT
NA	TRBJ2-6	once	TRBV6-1	CASLNSGANVLTF	TGTGCCAGCTTGAACTCTGGGGCCAACGTCCTGACTTTC
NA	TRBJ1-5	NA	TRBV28	CASSSRGPGRPQHF	TGTGCCAGCAGTTCTCGAGGACCGGGGAGGCCCCAGCATTTT
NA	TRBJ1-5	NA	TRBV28	CASSSGALNQPQHF	TGTGCCAGCAGTTCAGGGGCCCTAAATCAGCCCCAGCATTTT
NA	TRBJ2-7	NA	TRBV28	CASSLGRRYEQYF	TGTGCCAGCAGTTTAGGGCGTCGCTACGAGCAGTACTTC
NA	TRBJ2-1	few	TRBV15	CATSEPGVGYNEQFF	TGTGCCACCAGCGAACCTGGGGTAGGGTACAATGAGCAGTTCTTC
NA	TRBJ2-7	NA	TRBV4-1	CASSQEPLYLYEQYF	TGCGCCAGCAGCCAAGAACCCTTGTACCTCTACGAGCAGTACTTC
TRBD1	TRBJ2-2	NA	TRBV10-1	CASSGGQGTVTGELFF	TGCGCCAGCAGTGGGGGACAGGGGACGGTAACCGGGGAGCTGTTTTTT
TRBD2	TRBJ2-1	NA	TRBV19	CASSLRLAPMIDSSYNEQFF	TGTGCCAGTAGTCTTCGACTAGCGCCGATGATAGACAGCTCCTACAATGAGCAGTTCTTC
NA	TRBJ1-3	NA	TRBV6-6	CASSYKNTIYF	TGTGCCAGCAGTTACAAAAACACCATATATTTT
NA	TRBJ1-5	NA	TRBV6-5	CASSYRVDQPQHF	TGTGCCAGCAGTTACAGGGTTGACCAGCCCCAGCATTTT
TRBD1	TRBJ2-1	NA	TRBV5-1	CASSSIPGQGAYNEQFF	TGCGCCAGCAGCTCAATACCGGGACAGGGGGCTTACAATGAGCAGTTCTTC
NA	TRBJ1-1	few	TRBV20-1	CSALRTVEAFF	TGCAGTGCTCTTCGGACGGTAGAAGCTTTCTTT
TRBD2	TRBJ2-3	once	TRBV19	CASGLAGSDTQYF	TGTGCCAGTGGGCTAGCGGGAAGTGATACGCAGTATTTT
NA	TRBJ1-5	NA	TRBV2	CASSVGQPQHF	TGTGCCAGCAGTGTGGGCCAGCCCCAGCATTTT